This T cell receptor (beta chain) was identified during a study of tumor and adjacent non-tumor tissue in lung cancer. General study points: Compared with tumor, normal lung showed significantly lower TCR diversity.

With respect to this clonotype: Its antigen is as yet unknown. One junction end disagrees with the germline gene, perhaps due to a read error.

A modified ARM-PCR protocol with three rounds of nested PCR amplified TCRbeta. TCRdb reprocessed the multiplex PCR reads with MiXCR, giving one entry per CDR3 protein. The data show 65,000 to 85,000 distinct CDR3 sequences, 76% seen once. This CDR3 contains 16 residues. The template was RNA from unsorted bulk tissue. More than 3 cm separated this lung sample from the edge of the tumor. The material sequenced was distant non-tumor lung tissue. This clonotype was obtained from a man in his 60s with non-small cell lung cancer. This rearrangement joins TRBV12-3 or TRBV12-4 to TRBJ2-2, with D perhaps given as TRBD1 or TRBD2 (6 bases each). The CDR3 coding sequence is TGTACCAGCAGTTTAGGGGGAGGCCGAGGCACCGGGGAGCTGTTTTTT. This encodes CTSSLGGGRGTGELFF.